The TCR beta chain described here comes from a study of chemoradiotherapy in HPV16-positive cancers. Clones were sequenced by immunoSEQ multiplex PCR, and TCRdb holds only the in-frame ones, with some missing. The sample yields under 85,000 clones, 88% seen once. This CDR3 has 15 amino acids. V shed 0 bases and J shed 7 bases, with 14 bases lying between them. CDR1 is SGHKS and CDR2 is YYEKEE in the germline V gene (reference sequence). The genes are TRBV5-5 and TRBJ1-5; D remains ambiguous. The TCR comes from a human donor with HPV-associated anogenital cancer. Material: blood, obtained from a patient who underwent chemoradiotherapy. The DNA of the CDR3 is TGTGCCAGCAGCTTGGGACCTCGGGCGGGGCAGCCCCAGCATTTT. Amino acids: CASSLGPRAGQPQHF.